One TCR beta chain is described in this entry. The clone's antigen remains unknown. No much larger clone exists at a distance of one base, and base qualities are not known. This sample stems from a study of blood T cell repertoires in COVID-19 (dated by TCRdb to about 2020). A note on the overall study: Samples from collaborators originated in the United States, Italy and Spain and spanned both the acute and convalescent phases of COVID-19. The dataset comprised deeply sampled blood TCRbeta repertoires from subjects exposed to, actively infected with, or recovered from COVID-19. Where available, HLA class I and class II types were taken from metadata supplied by the sample provider and were not determined by assay-based typing. The prospective study material was composed of cDNA or gDNA derived from T cells, B-cell-depleted T cells, or PBMCs. A de-identified subject ID, COVID-19 status, age in years and sex were almost always included in the sample metadata. Samples were obtained from the ongoing ImmuneRACE study (first 160 participants) and from about 1,300 subjects provided by 6 global collaborators. The repertoires were released in a freely available public database meant as a resource for research on the immune response to SARS-CoV-2. Here is what the overall study found, with its caveats: The amount of clinical and demographic metadata varied by source and participant and was provided uncurated.

V is pruned by 1 base and J by 3 bases, leaving 2 bases of the junction without a gene match. The cysteine opens and the phenylalanine closes a CDR3 of 15 amino acids. Left in the record is the CDR3 DNA by itself, 45 bases read in frame from the first base. The germline V gene (reference sequence) provides CDR1 SEHNR and CDR2 FQNEAQ. TCRbeta CDR3 regions were amplified from genomic DNA using the immunoSEQ Assay, a bias-controlled multiplex PCR. Concerning the study's data processing: Nucleated cell counts per sample were estimated from amplification of reference gene primers within the assay. Sequence reads were collapsed and filtered to measure the absolute abundance of every unique TCRbeta CDR3 rearrangement. For each sample, productive Simpson clonality was calculated as the square root of Simpson's diversity index over productive rearrangements. Here the immuneACCESS table is served through TCRdb, limited to in-frame sequences with V and J called. Missing clones are a known gap in these copies; in checked studies unresolved V genes cover under half, and the rest lacks a known reason. That table furnishes V, J and clone size, whereas the DNA furnished D and trimming. Recorded for this sample are tens of thousands of clones; more than 70% of them occurred a single time. The ten largest clones add up to around 5% of the sample.

The collaborating institutions used their own protocols to collect whole blood in K2EDTA tubes. For TCRbeta analysis, collaborators shipped samples in one of three forms: frozen whole blood, isolated PBMCs, or DNA extracted from either of those sample types. Sequenced material: peripheral blood. The receptor's source is a woman aged 80 or older with active COVID-19. The chain is assembled from TRBV7-9 and TRBJ1-3, and TRBD1 aligns with 8 junction nucleotides. The DNA is TGTGCCAGCAGCTTAGGGACAGGGCTTGGAAACACCATATATTTT. Protein translation: CASSLGTGLGNTIYF.